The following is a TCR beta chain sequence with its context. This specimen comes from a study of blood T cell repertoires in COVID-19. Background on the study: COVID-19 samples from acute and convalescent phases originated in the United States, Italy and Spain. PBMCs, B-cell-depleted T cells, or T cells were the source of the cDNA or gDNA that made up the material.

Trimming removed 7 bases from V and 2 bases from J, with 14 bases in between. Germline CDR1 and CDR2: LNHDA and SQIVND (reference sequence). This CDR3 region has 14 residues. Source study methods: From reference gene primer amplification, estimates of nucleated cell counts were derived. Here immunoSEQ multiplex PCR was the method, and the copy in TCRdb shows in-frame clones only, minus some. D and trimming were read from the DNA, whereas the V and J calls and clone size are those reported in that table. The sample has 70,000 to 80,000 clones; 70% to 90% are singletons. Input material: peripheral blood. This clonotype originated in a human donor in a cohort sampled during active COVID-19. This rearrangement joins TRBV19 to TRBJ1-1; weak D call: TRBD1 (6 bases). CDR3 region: CASTLTGFNTEAFF. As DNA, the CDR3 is TGTGCCAGTACCCTGACAGGATTTAACACTGAAGCTTTCTTT.